Here is one T cell receptor beta chain with its context. Other DNA sequences in this sample translate to the same CDR3. Patients in Seattle were enrolled during active infection, then followed longitudinally. This sample was included in a study of blood T cell repertoires in COVID-19. Background on the study: T cells, B-cell-depleted T cells, or PBMCs supplied cDNA or gDNA.

The V gene lost 0 bases and the J gene lost 0 bases, with 11 bases spanning the gap. The CDR3 loop spans 16 amino acids. Per germline, CDR1 MNHEY and CDR2 SVGAGI. Original analysis: The assay estimated nucleated cells by amplifying reference gene primers. Method: immunoSEQ multiplex PCR; TCRdb's copy keeps in-frame clones and lacks some. V and J calls and clone size come straight from that table; D and trimming were deduced from the DNA. The sample lists a few hundred thousand clones, about 90% seen once, with roughly a tenth in the top ten. The specimen was peripheral blood. This TCR was recovered from a woman in her 70s with COVID-19, enrolled during active disease. V is TRBV6-5 and J is TRBJ1-1; D is perhaps TRBD1 (6 bases). CDR3 sequence (DNA): TGTGCCAGCAGTTACTCGACAGGCCTTATGAACACTGAAGCTTTCTTT. Translated: CASSYSTGLMNTEAFF.